These T cell receptor beta chains were read from a single sample in a study of neurological immune-mediated disorders. Via MiXCR, TCRdb re-called the 5' RACE reads, giving one row per CDR3 protein. This table holds about 70,000 distinct CDR3 sequences, under 5.5% found once. Sequencing used PBMCs. The source of these receptors is a woman aged 70 to 79 with multiple sclerosis. CDR3s include the opening cysteine and the closing phenylalanine or tryptophan. Clone sizes are given selectively: once, few, many, or a class where the clone is expanded.

>TRBV29-1|TRBJ2-1|many
CSVGAGTYNEQFF
>TRBV29-1|TRBJ2-7|-
CSVVGTHSEQYF
>TRBV12-3/TRBV12-4|TRBJ1-2|many
CASSFSGINGYTF
>TRBV20-1|TRBJ2-1|many
CSAELAASYNEQFF
>TRBV7-9|TRBJ1-6|many
CASSFGTGSAPLHF
>TRBV6-1|TRBJ2-3|many
CASSEEGLAGYVDTQYF
>TRBV6-6|TRBJ2-1|many
CASRQSGQFF
>TRBV5-6|TRBJ1-1|many
CASSLLWDRRSEAFF
>TRBV20-1|TRBJ2-5|many
CSASHRVQDTQYF
>TRBV7-8|TRBJ2-7|-
CASSPGTGVLYEQYF
>TRBV6-2/TRBV6-3|TRBJ1-5|many
CASSKDGARNQPQHF
>TRBV20-1|TRBJ2-7|few
CSALDRGRPYEQYF
>TRBV20-1|TRBJ2-1|many
CSASARLAGVDNEQFF
>TRBV5-1|TRBJ1-1|many
CASSIDRGLGAFF
>TRBV7-2|TRBJ2-2|many
CASSFGQNTGELFF
>TRBV20-1|TRBJ2-5|many
CSARDPSGRETQYF
>TRBV6-5|TRBJ2-1|many
CASTAGGLYNEQFF
>TRBV5-1|TRBJ1-2|many
CASSGEDRVITF
>TRBV3-1|TRBJ2-7|many
CASSPTRTGGTYEQYF
>TRBV2|TRBJ2-3|few
CASRSGAKDTQYF
>TRBV5-6|TRBJ2-7|few
CASSLAGEQYF
>TRBV29-1|TRBJ1-1|many
CSVEDRREAFF
>TRBV7-8|TRBJ1-4|-
CASGETGAGEKLFF
>TRBV7-2|TRBJ2-6|many
CASSLARVSGANVLTF
>TRBV20-1|TRBJ2-5|many
CSARPQLATYQETQYF
>TRBV20-1|TRBJ1-2|few
CSAFYDWGDGYTF
>TRBV20-1|TRBJ2-1|many
CSARGESRAYNEQFF
>TRBV3-1|TRBJ2-7|many
CASSQAWEQYF
>TRBV6-2/TRBV6-3|TRBJ1-2|many
CASSYPAGNYGYTF
>TRBV15|TRBJ2-3|many
CATRSAGSSTDTQYF
>TRBV29-1|TRBJ1-1|-
CSVKETGFVGEAFF
>TRBV7-6|TRBJ1-1|many
CASSLSKLGTEAFF
>TRBV6-2/TRBV6-3|TRBJ2-1|many
CASRLTEQGLQFF
>TRBV5-1|TRBJ2-1|many
CASSPTSGAYNEQFF
>TRBV29-1|TRBJ1-2|many
CSVEWARVSLNYGYTF
>TRBV10-3|TRBJ2-1|many
CATGGAYNEQFF